These 14 T cell receptor beta chains came from one sample sequenced in a study of cytomegalovirus exposure and HLA in healthy donors. The study ran its PCR with 60 Vbeta and 13 Jbeta primers. Some clones are missing from TCRdb's copy, which holds only in-frame ones; the method was immunoSEQ multiplex PCR. The sample shows 100,000 to 150,000 clones, 72% of them seen only once. The sequenced sample consisted of PBMCs. The receptors derive from a man aged 25 to 40 in good health and CMV-seronegative.

By its share, this clone is medium-sized. The chain joins TRBV11-2 to TRBJ2-1; 8 bases fit TRBD2. V gave up 3 bases and J gave up 4 bases; unmatched junction bases: 14. The CDR3 is 18 residues long. Germline loops: CDR1 SGHAT, CDR2 FQNNGV. CDR3 amino acids: CASSFYWGQRGLYNEQFF. The CDR3, as DNA: TGTGCCAGCAGCTTTTATTGGGGCCAGCGGGGGCTATACAATGAGCAGTTCTTC. Variable domain in full (rest from reference TRBV11-2 and TRBJ2-1): EAGVAQSPRYKIIEKRQSVAFWCNPISGHATLYWYQQILGQGPKLLIQFQNNGVVDDSQLPKDRFSAERLKGVDSTLKIQPAKLEDSAVYLCASSFYWGQRGLYNEQFFGPGTRLTVL.

The V and J genes are TRBV10-3 and TRBJ2-3; perhaps TRBD1 as D (6 bases). Between the trimmed V and J ends, which lost 6 bases and 4 bases, there was a span of 11 bases. There are 13 residues in the CDR3. Germline CDR1 is ENHRY and CDR2 is SYGVKD. The DNA of the CDR3 is TGTGCCATCAGCTACAGGGACGCAGATACGCAGTATTTT. Encoded protein: CAISYRDADTQYF.

In this sample, this clone turned up a few times. The chain joins TRBV10-3 to TRBJ2-2; perhaps TRBD2 as D (6 bases). Germline V gene data show CDR1 as ENHRY and CDR2 as SYGVKD. With 2 bases removed from V and 7 bases from J, the gap between germline ends came to 14 bases. CDR3 length equals 15 residues. This CDR3 reads CAISETPGRGGELFF. CDR3 sequence (DNA): TGTGCCATCAGTGAGACCCCAGGGCGGGGCGGGGAGCTGTTTTTT.

The rearrangement uses TRBV7-9 and TRBJ2-5; no definite D call. This CDR3 comprises 14 residues. Trimming removed 2 bases at V and 1 base at J, with 8 bases between. The germline V gene has CDR1 SEHNR and CDR2 FQNEAQ (reference sequence). The CDR3 region has the DNA TGTGCCAGCAGCTTAACGCCCAGCCAAGAGACCCAGTACTTC. It specifies CASSLTPSQETQYF. The full variable domain, its missing parts supplied by reference TRBV7-9 and TRBJ2-5, is DTGVSQNPRHKITKRGQNVTFRCDPISEHNRLYWYRQTLGQGPEFLTYFQNEAQLEKSRLLSDRFSAERPKGSFSTLEIQRTEQGDSAMYLCASSLTPSQETQYFGPGTRLLVL.

The CDR3 loop reads CASSSRVQDGYTF. In DNA, the CDR3 is TGTGCCAGCAGCTCGAGGGTCCAAGATGGCTACACCTTC. V usage is TRBV7-6 and J usage is TRBJ1-2; D not resolved. This CDR3 contains 13 residues. Germline V gene sequence: CDR1 SGHVS, CDR2 FNYEAQ. V lost 4 bases, J lost 6 bases, and 12 bases lay in between.

The chain joins TRBV10-3 to TRBJ1-5; tentative D call: TRBD1 (5 bases). V gave up 7 bases and J gave up 3 bases, with 10 bases separating them. CDR1 ENHRY and CDR2 SYGVKD come from the germline V gene. This CDR3 is 13 amino acids long. The CDR3 bases are TGTGCCATCAATCAGGGACTCAATCAGCCCCAGCATTTT. Encoded protein: CAINQGLNQPQHF.

In regard to this clone: The junction differs from germline at one of its ends, possibly a read error. The V gene is TRBV7-9, the J gene TRBJ2-1, with D tentatively TRBD2 (6 bases). There are 15 residues in the CDR3. Germline CDR1 and CDR2: SEHNR and FQNEAQ (reference sequence). CDR3 in amino acids: CSSSPKVAAYNEQFF. The DNA of the CDR3 is TGTTCCAGCAGCCCCAAGGTAGCGGCCTACAATGAGCAGTTCTTC.

Points on this clone: The junction shows a germline mismatch at one end, possibly a read error. This sequence joins TRBV18 and TRBJ1-1, with a possible D match to TRBD1 (5 bases). The germline V gene has CDR1 KGHSH and CDR2 LQKENI. The CDR3 totals 12 residues. CDR3 DNA: TGTGCCAGCCCACCAGGGCGCACTGAAGCTTTCTTT. Translation gives CASPPGRTEAFF. Using reference TRBV18 and TRBJ1-1 for the parts outside the CDR3, the full variable domain is NAGVMQNPRHLVRRRGQEARLRCSPMKGHSHVYWYRQLPEEGLKFMVYLQKENIIDESGMPKERFSAEFPKEGPSILRIQQVVRGDSAAYFCASPPGRTEAFFGQGTRLTVV.

In this sample, this clone turned up a few times. The gene calls are TRBV5-4 and TRBJ2-7; 9 positions agree with TRBD2. V trimming: 3 bases; J trimming: 7 bases; junction bases outside the gene matches: 8. Germline V gives CDR1 SGHNT, CDR2 YYREEE (reference sequence). CDR3 length: 14 amino acids. CDR3 in DNA: TGTGCCAGCAGCTCGGCAGCGGGGGGTTGGGAGCAGTACTTC. It yields the protein CASSSAAGGWEQYF.

The rearrangement links TRBV20-1 to TRBJ2-5; weak D call: TRBD1 (6 bases). Germline lookup yields CDR1 DFQATT and CDR2 SNEGSKA (reference sequence). This CDR3 is 11 amino acids long. This CDR3 is CIGQHQETQYF. Written as DNA, the CDR3 is TGCATTGGACAGCACCAAGAGACCCAGTACTTC.

The chain couples TRBV4-3 to TRBJ1-6; tentative D call: TRBD1 (5 bases). This CDR3 is built from 14 residues. Germline V gives CDR1 LGHNA, CDR2 YSLEER. Trimming cost V 0 bases and J 6 bases, with 6 bases left between them. The CDR3 sequence is CASSQETVNSPLHF. The DNA of the CDR3 is TGCGCCAGCAGCCAAGAGACAGTTAATTCACCCCTCCACTTT.

This clone was counted between two and nine times. The chain recombines TRBV5-6 with TRBJ1-2, with no clear D. In germline, CDR1 is SGHDT, CDR2 YYEEEE. This CDR3 region has 14 residues. V dropped 4 bases and J dropped 6 bases, with 16 bases sitting between them. CDR3 sequence reads: CASSILQRVDGYTF. CDR3 DNA sequence: TGTGCCAGCAGCATCCTGCAGAGGGTTGATGGCTACACCTTC.

The chain recombines TRBV30 with TRBJ1-1; D remains ambiguous. Trimming shortened V by 6 bases and J by 6 bases, and 14 bases separated the two germline ends. CDR1 GTSNPN and CDR2 SVGIG come from the germline V gene (reference sequence). The CDR3 spans 12 residues. The CDR3 loop reads CACLAQVPEAFF. For the CDR3, the DNA is TGTGCCTGCCTCGCTCAGGTCCCTGAAGCTTTCTTT.

The rearrangement joins TRBV27 to TRBJ2-7; 9 bases align to TRBD2. Per the germline V gene, CDR1 is MNHEY and CDR2 is SMNVEV (reference sequence). J was trimmed by 3 bases and V by 10 bases; bases with no gene match: 19. The CDR3 has 17 residues. The CDR3 nucleotides read TGTGCCACCTACTCGGGACCCGCGGGGGGGGCTCACTACGAGCAGTACTTC. It specifies CATYSGPAGGAHYEQYF.